The clone carrying this T cell receptor (beta chain) was detected only a few times. What was amplified from RNA transcripts were TCR beta CDR3 regions. HTBI primers drove first-round RT-PCR of the TCR CDR3. MiXCR, run by TCRdb on the multiplex PCR reads, gives a single entry per CDR3 protein. The table includes under 600,000 distinct CDR3 sequences, approximately 16% detected once. This record belongs to a study of T cells in Graves' hyperthyroidism and ophthalmopathy. The CDR3 contains 14 residues. The V gene end was trimmed by 5 bases and the J gene end by 2 bases; junction bases not matched to a gene: 8. CDR1 is GTSNPN and CDR2 is SVGIG in the germline V gene (reference sequence).

Sequencing was carried out using blood. The chain joins TRBV30 to TRBJ2-7; 8 positions agree with TRBD1. This TCR came from a woman aged 40 to 50 with Graves' ophthalmopathy. CDR3 residues: CAWSYGQGAYEQYF. CDR3 in DNA: TGTGCCTGGTCCTACGGACAGGGTGCCTACGAGCAGTACTTC.